This T cell receptor (beta chain) was identified in a study of blood T cell repertoires in COVID-19. Study context: Samples taken during acute and convalescent COVID-19 were collected in the United States, Italy and Spain. From T cells, B-cell-depleted T cells, or PBMCs came the material, which was cDNA or gDNA.

This CDR3 is built from 16 residues. Germline CDR1 is SGHRS and CDR2 is YFSETQ. Trimming stripped 6 bases from V and 2 bases from J, with 19 bases between. Authors' analysis steps: By means of reference gene primer amplification, nucleated cell counts were estimated. Sequenced by immunoSEQ multiplex PCR; TCRdb stores in-frame clones only, minus some. V and J calls and clone size come straight from that table; D and trimming were deduced from the DNA. The sample shows fewer than 400,000 clones, approximately 89% of them seen only once. The rearrangement links TRBV5-1 to TRBJ2-3; TRBD2 is a possible D gene (5 bases). The clonotype comes from a woman under 40 with COVID-19, enrolled during active disease. Sequences were obtained from peripheral blood. The CDR3: CASTIGSAINTDTQYF. The CDR3 DNA follows: TGCGCCAGCACTATTGGGAGCGCGATAAACACAGATACGCAGTATTTT.